Below, 25 T cell receptor beta chains from the same sample are listed, as sequenced in a study of shared clonotypes between healthy human individuals. TCRdb keeps only in-frame clones here, not all; method: immunoSEQ multiplex PCR. The sample holds over a million clones, around four fifths seen once. Sequencing input: memory CD4+ T cells sorted from blood. The subset denotes: CD45RA-negative fraction. Receptor source: a young man in good health.

This clone was detected only once. V and J are TRBV30 and TRBJ2-5; D may be TRBD2 (5 bases). Trimming stripped 2 bases from V and 5 bases from J, with 9 bases between. This CDR3 is 12 amino acids long. Germline CDR1 and CDR2: GTSNPN and SVGIG (reference sequence). CDR3 sequence (DNA): TGTGCCTGGAGTTCGGGATTGGAGACCCAGTACTTC. Translated, it gives CAWSSGLETQYF.

J is TRBJ2-3 and V is TRBV5-5; no clear D gene. In germline, CDR1 is SGHKS, CDR2 YYEKEE (reference sequence). The CDR3 totals 13 residues. V was clipped by 3 bases and J by 1 base, with 6 bases between them. The CDR3 loop reads CASSWKGTDTQYF. CDR3 in DNA: TGTGCCAGCAGCTGGAAAGGCACAGATACGCAGTATTTT.

This clone was seen only a few times. The J gene is TRBJ2-1, the V gene TRBV30; 10 bases align to TRBD1. The CDR3 sequence is 13 residues long. CDR1 is GTSNPN and CDR2 is SVGIG in the germline V gene (reference sequence). Germline trimming cut 8 bases from V and 4 bases from J; bases unmatched to any gene: 5. The CDR3 nucleotides are TGTGCCCGGCGGGGACAGGGGTACAATGAGCAGTTCTTC. Its translation: CARRGQGYNEQFF.

V and J are TRBV5-6 and TRBJ2-1; 7 positions match TRBD2. The CDR3 loop spans 16 amino acids. Trimming removed 3 bases from V and 1 base from J; junction bases left unmatched: 7. Germline lookup yields CDR1 SGHDT and CDR2 YYEEEE. The CDR3 DNA reads TGTGCCAGCAGCTGGGGGGGACTGACGTCCTACAATGAGCAGTTCTTC. Its translation is CASSWGGLTSYNEQFF.

This clone was found a few times. This sequence joins TRBV5-1 and TRBJ1-4; TRBD1 matches at 9 bases. The CDR3 spans 14 residues. The junction had 7 bases not matched to a gene; V was cut back by 3 bases and J by 10 bases. Germline V CDR1 and CDR2: SGHRS, YFSETQ. The CDR3 loop reads CASSSSDRGGKLFF. CDR3 sequence (DNA): TGCGCCAGCAGCTCCTCGGACAGGGGAGGAAAACTGTTTTTT.

V is TRBV28 and J is TRBJ1-1, with TRBD1 as a possible D gene (5 bases). Germline assignment: CDR1 MDHEN and CDR2 SYDVKM. This CDR3 region has 15 residues. The V gene lost 6 bases and the J gene lost 5 bases, with 19 bases spanning the gap. CDR3 nucleotides: TGTGCCAGCAGATCATCTGGGGTAAGGGGAACTGAAGCTTTCTTT. Translation: CASRSSGVRGTEAFF.

The gene calls are TRBV27 and TRBJ2-5; TRBD1 matches at 8 bases. Trimming took 7 bases from V and 0 from J; bases not matched to a gene: 4. Germline CDR1 reads MNHEY; CDR2 reads SMNVEV (reference sequence). The CDR3 loop spans 14 amino acids. Here the CDR3 reads CASNRQGNQETQYF. For the CDR3, the DNA is TGTGCCAGCAACCGACAGGGGAACCAAGAGACCCAGTACTTC.

The chain links TRBV2 to TRBJ2-3; D unresolved. CDR3 size: 12 residues. The V end was cut by 9 bases, the J end by 4 bases, with 11 bases between. The germline gives CDR1 SNHLY, CDR2 FYNNEI. CDR3 DNA: TGTGCCAGTTCTAGTCCCGCAGATACGCAGTATTTT. It specifies CASSSPADTQYF.

V and J are TRBV30 and TRBJ1-1; D gene unclear. Trimming cost V 2 bases and J 8 bases, with 12 bases left between them. The CDR3 sequence is 12 residues long. Germline loops: CDR1 GTSNPN, CDR2 SVGIG (reference sequence). CDR3 bases: TGTGCCTGGAGTACGTTGTCAGCCGAAGCTTTCTTT. This codes for CAWSTLSAEAFF.

This chain connects TRBV19 to TRBJ1-5; possible D gene TRBD1, 5 bases. The length of the CDR3 is 13 residues. V lost 8 bases, J lost 5 bases, and 13 bases lay in between. Germline loops: CDR1 LNHDA, CDR2 SQIVND (reference sequence). This CDR3 reads CASVSRDDQPQHF. CDR3 DNA: TGTGCCAGTGTATCCAGGGACGATCAGCCCCAGCATTTT.

This sequence joins TRBV7-2 and TRBJ2-1; TRBD2 matches 11 bases. J was trimmed by 6 bases and V by 2 bases; bases with no gene match: 15. Germline CDR1 is SGHTA and CDR2 is FQGNSA. CDR3 length equals 19 residues. CDR3 region: CASSLRDRGRLAGTNEQFF. CDR3 bases: TGTGCCAGCAGCTTAAGAGACAGGGGCCGACTAGCGGGAACCAATGAGCAGTTCTTC.

V usage is TRBV27 and J usage is TRBJ2-2, with 15 bases fitting TRBD2. Germline CDR1 reads MNHEY; CDR2 reads SMNVEV (reference sequence). This CDR3 has 16 amino acids. J lost 7 bases, V lost 3 bases, and 3 bases had no gene match. The chain's CDR3 is CASSFWTSGGGGELFF. In DNA form, the CDR3 reads TGTGCCAGCAGTTTTTGGACTAGCGGGGGGGGCGGGGAGCTGTTTTTT.

The J gene is TRBJ2-7, the V gene TRBV7-9, with 8 bases aligning to TRBD1. CDR1 and CDR2 (germline): SEHNR, FQNEAQ (reference sequence). The ends lost 5 bases at V and 2 bases at J; junction bases unmatched: 8. The CDR3 loop spans 15 amino acids. Here the CDR3 DNA reads TGTGCCAGCAGCCTCTCCGGGACAGGTACCTACGAGCAGTACTTC. Protein sequence: CASSLSGTGTYEQYF.

For this clone: Being one base from a much bigger clone, this may be a read error. Other DNA sequences from this sample encode an identical CDR3 as well. The chain carries TRBV5-4 and TRBJ2-5; 8 positions match TRBD2. The CDR3 spans 13 residues. Germline-derived CDR1 and CDR2 are SGHNT and YYREEE (reference sequence). The V segment lost 2 bases and the J segment 5 bases; nucleotides outside the gene matches: 2. The CDR3 spells CASSLAGAETQYF. The DNA for the CDR3 is TGTGCCAGCAGCTTAGCGGGAGCGGAGACCCAGTACTTC.

The chain couples TRBV7-2 to TRBJ1-6; possibly TRBD1 for D (5 bases). The V and J ends lost 1 base and 9 bases respectively, with 16 bases between them. CDR1 is SGHTA and CDR2 is FQGNSA in the germline V gene. This CDR3 is built from 16 residues. The CDR3 loop reads CASSLVGLQGSSPLHF. CDR3 sequence (DNA): TGTGCCAGCAGCTTAGTCGGCTTGCAGGGTAGTTCACCCCTCCACTTT.

Concerning this clone itself: Additional DNA sequences in this sample encode the identical CDR3. The V call is TRBV9, the J call TRBJ2-1; no reliable D call. CDR3 length equals 13 residues. Germline CDR1 is SGDLS and CDR2 is YYNGEE. V was trimmed by 0 bases and J by 3 bases, leaving 4 bases between them. CDR3 sequence reads: CASSVEGYNEQFF. The CDR3 DNA follows: TGTGCCAGCAGCGTAGAAGGCTACAATGAGCAGTTCTTC.

The chain recombines TRBV18 with TRBJ1-1; perhaps TRBD1 as D (5 bases). This CDR3 has 13 residues. Germline CDR1 is KGHSH and CDR2 is LQKENI. V lost 6 bases, J lost 8 bases, and 16 bases lay in between. The CDR3 loop reads CASSPRTGGEAFF. The CDR3 DNA reads TGTGCCAGCTCGCCAAGAACAGGCGGGGAAGCTTTCTTT. Supplemented by reference TRBV18 and TRBJ1-1, the full variable domain reads NAGVMQNPRHLVRRRGQEARLRCSPMKGHSHVYWYRQLPEEGLKFMVYLQKENIIDESGMPKERFSAEFPKEGPSILRIQQVVRGDSAAYFCASSPRTGGEAFFGQGTRLTVV.

The table lists this clone with a few counts. The chain joins TRBV5-1 to TRBJ2-2, with 7 bases fitting TRBD1. Germline CDR1 reads SGHRS; CDR2 reads YFSETQ. J lost 1 base, V lost 4 bases, and 4 bases had no gene match. This CDR3 has 15 residues. The CDR3, as DNA: TGCGCCAGCAGCCTGACAGGGCAGAACACCGGGGAGCTGTTTTTT. Protein product: CASSLTGQNTGELFF.

V gene TRBV7-9 combines with J gene TRBJ2-3, with D possibly being TRBD1 or TRBD2 (6 bases each). This CDR3 is built from 14 residues. CDR1 is SEHNR, CDR2 FQNEAQ, per germline (reference sequence). V was trimmed by 4 bases and J by 6 bases, leaving 14 bases between them. The CDR3 sequence is CASSSRGHGDTQYF. The CDR3 DNA sequence: TGTGCCAGCAGCTCCCGGGGGCACGGGGATACGCAGTATTTT. The full variable domain, its missing parts supplied by reference TRBV7-9 and TRBJ2-3, is DTGVSQNPRHKITKRGQNVTFRCDPISEHNRLYWYRQTLGQGPEFLTYFQNEAQLEKSRLLSDRFSAERPKGSFSTLEIQRTEQGDSAMYLCASSSRGHGDTQYFGPGTRLTVL.

The chain recombines TRBV19 with TRBJ2-4, with D hard to call. V lost 3 bases to trimming and J lost 1 base, with 7 bases between them. The CDR3 runs to 14 residues. Germline CDR1 reads LNHDA; CDR2 reads SQIVND (reference sequence). CDR3: CASSMERAKNIQYF. CDR3 coding DNA: TGTGCCAGTAGTATGGAGAGGGCCAAAAACATTCAGTACTTC.

The chain combines TRBV7-2 with TRBJ1-5, with D uncertain. The CDR3 totals 14 residues. V lost 5 bases to trimming and J lost 2 bases, with 10 bases between them. Germline V lookup: CDR1 SGHTA, CDR2 FQGNSA. The CDR3 reads CASSVTSGNQPQHF. The DNA for the CDR3 is TGTGCCAGCAGCGTAACTAGCGGCAATCAGCCCCAGCATTTT. The whole variable domain, remainder taken from reference TRBV7-2 and TRBJ1-5, is GAGVSQSPSNKVTEKGKDVELRCDPISGHTALYWYRQSLGQGLEFLIYFQGNSAPDKSGLPSDRFSAERTGGSVSTLTIQRTQQEDSAVYLCASSVTSGNQPQHFGDGTRLSIL.

The chain links TRBV19 to TRBJ2-7; the match to TRBD2 covers 11 bases. The germline gives CDR1 LNHDA, CDR2 SQIVND (reference sequence). The V and J ends lost 3 bases and 6 bases, in that order; junction bases with no gene match: 4. CDR3 length: 14 residues. CDR3 loop: CASSITSGGGEQYF. The CDR3 nucleotides read TGTGCCAGTAGTATCACTAGCGGGGGAGGCGAGCAGTACTTC.

V is TRBV27 and J is TRBJ1-2, with 9 bases that match TRBD1. The germline V gene encodes CDR1 MNHEY and CDR2 SMNVEV (reference sequence). The CDR3 has 15 residues. With 6 bases clipped from V and 5 bases from J, the junction kept 10 bases outside the gene matches. The CDR3 nucleotides are TGTGCCAGCAGGGGACAGGGCGGTAGCGGGTATGGCTACACCTTC. Translating it yields CASRGQGGSGYGYTF.

The chain links TRBV19 to TRBJ2-7; 15 bases map to TRBD2. J lost 6 bases, V lost 7 bases, and 4 bases had no gene match. Germline-derived CDR1 and CDR2 are LNHDA and SQIVND (reference sequence). The CDR3 runs 14 residues. CDR3 in amino acids: CASKPGLAGGEQYF. CDR3 coding DNA: TGTGCCAGTAAACCGGGACTAGCGGGAGGCGAGCAGTACTTC. Variable domain in full (rest from reference TRBV19 and TRBJ2-7): DGGITQSPKYLFRKEGQNVTLSCEQNLNHDAMYWYRQDPGQGLRLIYYSQIVNDFQKGDIAEGYSVSREKKESFPLTVTSAQKNPTAFYLCASKPGLAGGEQYFGPGTRLTVT.

This clone appeared a single time. The chain recombines TRBV7-2 with TRBJ2-5, with TRBD1 matching 7 bases. The CDR3 length is 15 residues. V shed 5 bases, J shed 5 bases, and the junction held 11 bases outside the gene matches. Germline CDR1 and CDR2: SGHTA and FQGNSA. The CDR3 loop reads CASSALTGPRETQYF. The CDR3 DNA follows: TGTGCCAGCAGCGCCTTGACAGGGCCCCGGGAGACCCAGTACTTC.